Sequencing of this T cell receptor beta chain was carried out in a study of CD8+CD57+ T cells in acquired aplastic anemia. Whole-study context: When averaged, DNA from sorted CD4+ and CD8+ cells came to 3.2 ug. Notes on the study in general: Sharing between patients and controls was observed for around 30 CD8+ CDR3 sequences. Significance was not reached for CD8+ Simpson's diversity between patients and controls.

This clonotype was seen ten or more times. The antigen is not known. The study profiled TCR beta VDJ and CDR3 using genomic DNA as template. Each CDR3 protein gets one entry after TCRdb re-called the reads with MiXCR. The sample shows some 280,000 distinct CDR3 sequences, 55% to 65% of them seen only once. CDR3 size: 14 residues. The germline V and J ends were trimmed by 2 bases and 3 bases, with 12 bases remaining between them. Per the germline V gene, CDR1 is DFQATT and CDR2 is SNEGSKA (reference sequence). Sequencing used sorted CD4+, CD8+, or CD8+CD57+ T cells (not recorded which) from PBMCs. The V gene is TRBV20-1, the J gene TRBJ2-3, with a weak D call TRBD2 (5 bases). The TCR comes from a human donor with severe aplastic anemia or a healthy control (not recorded which). CDR3 sequence (DNA): TGCAGTGCTAGATCGACTATCGGTACAGATACGCAGTATTTT. Protein product: CSARSTIGTDTQYF.